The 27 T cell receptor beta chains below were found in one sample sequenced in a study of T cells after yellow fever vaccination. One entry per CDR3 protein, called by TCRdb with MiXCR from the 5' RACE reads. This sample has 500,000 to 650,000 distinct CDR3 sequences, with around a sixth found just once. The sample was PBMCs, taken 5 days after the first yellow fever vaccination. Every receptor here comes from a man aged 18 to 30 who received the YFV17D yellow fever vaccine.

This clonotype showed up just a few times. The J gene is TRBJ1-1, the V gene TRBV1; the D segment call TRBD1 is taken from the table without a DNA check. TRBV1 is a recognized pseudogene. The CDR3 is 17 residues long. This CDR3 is CTSSQGALDRGIFEAFF. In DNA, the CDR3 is TGCACCAGCAGCCAAGGGGCCCTGGACAGGGGGATATTTGAAGCTTTCTTT.

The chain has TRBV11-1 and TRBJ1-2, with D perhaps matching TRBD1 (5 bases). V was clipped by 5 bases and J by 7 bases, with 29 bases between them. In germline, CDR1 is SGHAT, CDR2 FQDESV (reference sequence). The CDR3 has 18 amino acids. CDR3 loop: CASSPRDVRPRIPIGYTF. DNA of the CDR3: TGTGCCAGCAGCCCAAGGGACGTACGACCCCGAATCCCCATTGGCTACACCTTC.

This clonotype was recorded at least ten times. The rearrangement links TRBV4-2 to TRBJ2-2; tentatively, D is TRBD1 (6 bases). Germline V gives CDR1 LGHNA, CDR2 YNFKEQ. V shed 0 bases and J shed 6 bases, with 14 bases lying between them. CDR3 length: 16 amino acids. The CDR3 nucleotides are TGTGCCAGCAGCCAAGATTACAACAGGGCGTCCGGGGAGCTGTTTTTT. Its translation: CASSQDYNRASGELFF.

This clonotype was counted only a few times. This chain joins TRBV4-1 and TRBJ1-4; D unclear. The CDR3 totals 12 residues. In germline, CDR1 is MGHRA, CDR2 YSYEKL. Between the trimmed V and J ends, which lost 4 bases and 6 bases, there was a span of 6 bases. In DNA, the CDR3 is TGCGCCAGCAGCCTAAATTATGAAAAACTGTTTTTT. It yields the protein CASSLNYEKLFF.

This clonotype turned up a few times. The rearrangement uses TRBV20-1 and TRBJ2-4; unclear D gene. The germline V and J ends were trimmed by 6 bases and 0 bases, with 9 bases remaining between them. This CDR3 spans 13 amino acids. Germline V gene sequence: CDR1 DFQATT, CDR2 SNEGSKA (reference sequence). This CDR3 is CSAEGLAKNIQYF. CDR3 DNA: TGCAGTGCAGAAGGGTTAGCCAAAAACATTCAGTACTTC.

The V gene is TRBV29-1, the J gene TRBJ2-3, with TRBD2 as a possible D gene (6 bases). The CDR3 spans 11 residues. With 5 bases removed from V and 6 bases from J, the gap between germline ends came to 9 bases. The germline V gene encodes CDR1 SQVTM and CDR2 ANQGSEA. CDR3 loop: CSVSRGDTQYF. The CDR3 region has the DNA TGCAGCGTTAGTCGGGGGGATACGCAGTATTTT.

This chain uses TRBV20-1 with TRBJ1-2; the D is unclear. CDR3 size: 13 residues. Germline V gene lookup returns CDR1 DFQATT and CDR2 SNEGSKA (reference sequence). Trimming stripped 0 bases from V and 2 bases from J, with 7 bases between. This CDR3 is CSARDQLNYGYTF. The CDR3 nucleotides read TGCAGTGCTAGAGACCAGTTGAACTATGGCTACACCTTC.

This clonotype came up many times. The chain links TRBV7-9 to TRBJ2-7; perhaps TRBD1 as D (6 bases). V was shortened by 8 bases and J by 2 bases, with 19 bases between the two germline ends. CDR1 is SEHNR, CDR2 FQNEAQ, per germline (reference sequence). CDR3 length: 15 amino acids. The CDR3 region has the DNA TGTGCCAGCCATAGGATCACAGGGAGTCCCTACGAGCAGTACTTC. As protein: CASHRITGSPYEQYF.

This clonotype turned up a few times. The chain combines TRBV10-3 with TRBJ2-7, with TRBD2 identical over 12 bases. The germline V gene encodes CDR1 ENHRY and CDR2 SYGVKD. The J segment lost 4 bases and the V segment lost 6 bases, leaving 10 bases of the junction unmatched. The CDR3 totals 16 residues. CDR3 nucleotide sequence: TGTGCCATCAGAACGCCGGGACTAGCGGGCATGTACGAGCAGTACTTC. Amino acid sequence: CAIRTPGLAGMYEQYF.

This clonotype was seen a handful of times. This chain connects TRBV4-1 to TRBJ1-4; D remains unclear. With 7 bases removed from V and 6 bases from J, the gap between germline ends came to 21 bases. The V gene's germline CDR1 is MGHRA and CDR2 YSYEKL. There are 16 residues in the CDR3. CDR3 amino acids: CASTPGPLRVHEKLFF. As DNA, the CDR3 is TGCGCCAGCACTCCGGGCCCCCTAAGGGTCCATGAAAAACTGTTTTTT.

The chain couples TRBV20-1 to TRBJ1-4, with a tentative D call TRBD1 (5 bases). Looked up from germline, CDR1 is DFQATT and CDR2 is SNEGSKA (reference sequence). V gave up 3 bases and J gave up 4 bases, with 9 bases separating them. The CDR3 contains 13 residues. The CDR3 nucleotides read TGCAGTGCTAGGAGGGACTTTAATGAAAAACTGTTTTTT. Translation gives CSARRDFNEKLFF.

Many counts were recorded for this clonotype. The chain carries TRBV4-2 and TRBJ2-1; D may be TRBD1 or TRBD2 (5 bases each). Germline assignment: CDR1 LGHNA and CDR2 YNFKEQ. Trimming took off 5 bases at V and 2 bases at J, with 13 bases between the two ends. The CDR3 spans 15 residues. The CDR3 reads CASSITRDAYNEQFF. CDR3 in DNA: TGTGCCAGCAGCATTACTAGGGACGCCTACAATGAGCAGTTCTTC.

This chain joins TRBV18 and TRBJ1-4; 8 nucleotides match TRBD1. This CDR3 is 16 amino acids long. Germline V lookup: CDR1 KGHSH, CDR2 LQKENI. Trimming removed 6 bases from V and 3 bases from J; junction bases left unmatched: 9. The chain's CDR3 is CASSLTQGAANEKLFF. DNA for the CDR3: TGTGCCAGCTCGCTGACGCAGGGGGCGGCTAATGAAAAACTGTTTTTT.

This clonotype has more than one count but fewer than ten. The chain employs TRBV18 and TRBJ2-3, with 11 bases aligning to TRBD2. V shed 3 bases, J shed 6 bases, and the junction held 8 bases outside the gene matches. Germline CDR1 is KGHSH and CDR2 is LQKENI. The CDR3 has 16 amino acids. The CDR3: CASSPPASGGMDTQYF. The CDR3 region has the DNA TGTGCCAGCTCACCCCCCGCTAGCGGGGGGATGGATACGCAGTATTTT.

This chain's CDR3 is CASSGPSSPQHF. The CDR3 DNA reads TGCGCCAGCAGTGGGCCATCCAGCCCCCAGCATTTT. The V and J genes are TRBV10-2 and TRBJ1-5; D gene unclear. V dropped 4 bases and J dropped 10 bases, with 11 bases sitting between them. This CDR3 contains 12 residues. CDR1 is WSHSY, CDR2 SAAADI, per germline.

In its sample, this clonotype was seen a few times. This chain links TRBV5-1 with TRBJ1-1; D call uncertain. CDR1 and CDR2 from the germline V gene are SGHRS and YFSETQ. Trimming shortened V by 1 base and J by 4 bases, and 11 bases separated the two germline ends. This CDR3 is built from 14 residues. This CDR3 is CASSLLGIGTEAFF. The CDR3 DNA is TGCGCCAGCAGCTTGTTGGGGATTGGCACTGAAGCTTTCTTT.

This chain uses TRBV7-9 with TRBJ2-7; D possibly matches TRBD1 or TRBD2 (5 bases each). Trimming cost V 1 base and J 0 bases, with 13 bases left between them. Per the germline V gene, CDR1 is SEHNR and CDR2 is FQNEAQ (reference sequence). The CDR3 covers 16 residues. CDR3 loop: CASSLGEGGTSYEQYF. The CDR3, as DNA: TGTGCCAGCAGCTTAGGAGAAGGTGGGACCTCCTACGAGCAGTACTTC.

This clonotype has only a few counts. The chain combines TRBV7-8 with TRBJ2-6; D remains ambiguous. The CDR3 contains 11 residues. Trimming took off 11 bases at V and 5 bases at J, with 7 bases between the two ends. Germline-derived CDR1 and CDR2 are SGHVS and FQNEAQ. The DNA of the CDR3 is TGTGCCTTACTACGGGCCAACGTCCTGACTTTC. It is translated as CALLRANVLTF.

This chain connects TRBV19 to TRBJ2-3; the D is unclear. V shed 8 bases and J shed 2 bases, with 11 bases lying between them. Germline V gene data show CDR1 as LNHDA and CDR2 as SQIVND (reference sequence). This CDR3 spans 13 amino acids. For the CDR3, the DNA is TGTGCCAGTGGCACGGAGTCCACAGATACGCAGTATTTT. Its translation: CASGTESTDTQYF.

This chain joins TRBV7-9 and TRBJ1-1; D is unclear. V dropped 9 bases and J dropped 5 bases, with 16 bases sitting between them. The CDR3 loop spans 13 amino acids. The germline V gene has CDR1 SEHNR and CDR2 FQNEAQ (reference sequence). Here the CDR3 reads CASTLTSATEAFF. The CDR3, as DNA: TGTGCCAGTACCCTAACGAGTGCTACTGAAGCTTTCTTT.

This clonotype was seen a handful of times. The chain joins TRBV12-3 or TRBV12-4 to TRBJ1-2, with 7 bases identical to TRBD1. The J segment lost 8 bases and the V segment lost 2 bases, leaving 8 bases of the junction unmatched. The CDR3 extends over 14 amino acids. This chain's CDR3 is CASSLNRDSDGYTF. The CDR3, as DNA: TGTGCCAGCAGTTTAAACAGGGACAGCGACGGCTACACCTTC.

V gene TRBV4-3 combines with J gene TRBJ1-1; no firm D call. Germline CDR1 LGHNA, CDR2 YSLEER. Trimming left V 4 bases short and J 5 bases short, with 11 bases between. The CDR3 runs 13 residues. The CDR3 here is CASSPQLGTEAFF. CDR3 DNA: TGCGCCAGCAGCCCTCAGCTGGGGACTGAAGCTTTCTTT.

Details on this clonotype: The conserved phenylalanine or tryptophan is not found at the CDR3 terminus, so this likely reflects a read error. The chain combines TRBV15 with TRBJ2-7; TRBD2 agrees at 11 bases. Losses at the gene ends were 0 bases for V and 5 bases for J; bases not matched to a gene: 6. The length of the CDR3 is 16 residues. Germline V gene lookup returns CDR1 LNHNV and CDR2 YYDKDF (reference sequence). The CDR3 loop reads CATSRELAGERNEQYS. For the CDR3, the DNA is TGTGCCACCAGCAGAGAACTAGCGGGGGAACGTAACGAGCAGTACTCC.

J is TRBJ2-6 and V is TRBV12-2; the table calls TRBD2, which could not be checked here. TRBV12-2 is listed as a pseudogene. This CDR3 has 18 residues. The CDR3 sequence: CASRLSPLRGSGANVLTF. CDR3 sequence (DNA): TGTGCAAGTCGCTTGAGTCCCCTTAGGGGCTCTGGGGCCAACGTCCTGACTTTC.

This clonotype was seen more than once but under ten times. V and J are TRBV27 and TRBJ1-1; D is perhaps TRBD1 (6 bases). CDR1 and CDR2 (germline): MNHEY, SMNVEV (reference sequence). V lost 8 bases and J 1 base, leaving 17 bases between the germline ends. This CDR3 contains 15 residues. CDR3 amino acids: CASRRWGQGNTEAFF. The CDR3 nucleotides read TGTGCCAGCCGCAGGTGGGGGCAGGGGAACACTGAAGCTTTCTTT.

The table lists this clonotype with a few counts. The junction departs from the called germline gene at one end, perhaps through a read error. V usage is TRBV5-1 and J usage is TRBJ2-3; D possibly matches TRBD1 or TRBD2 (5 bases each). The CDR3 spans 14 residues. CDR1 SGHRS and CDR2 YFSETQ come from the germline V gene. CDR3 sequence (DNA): TGCGCCAGCAGCTTGGGGGGGACGGCAGATAGGCAGTATTTT. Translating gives CASSLGGTADRQYF.

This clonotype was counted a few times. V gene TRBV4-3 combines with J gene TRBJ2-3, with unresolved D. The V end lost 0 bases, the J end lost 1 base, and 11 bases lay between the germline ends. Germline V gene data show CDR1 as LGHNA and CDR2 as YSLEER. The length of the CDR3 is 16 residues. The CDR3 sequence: CASSQDPNPRTDTQYF. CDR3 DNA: TGCGCCAGCAGCCAAGATCCTAACCCTCGCACAGATACGCAGTATTTT.